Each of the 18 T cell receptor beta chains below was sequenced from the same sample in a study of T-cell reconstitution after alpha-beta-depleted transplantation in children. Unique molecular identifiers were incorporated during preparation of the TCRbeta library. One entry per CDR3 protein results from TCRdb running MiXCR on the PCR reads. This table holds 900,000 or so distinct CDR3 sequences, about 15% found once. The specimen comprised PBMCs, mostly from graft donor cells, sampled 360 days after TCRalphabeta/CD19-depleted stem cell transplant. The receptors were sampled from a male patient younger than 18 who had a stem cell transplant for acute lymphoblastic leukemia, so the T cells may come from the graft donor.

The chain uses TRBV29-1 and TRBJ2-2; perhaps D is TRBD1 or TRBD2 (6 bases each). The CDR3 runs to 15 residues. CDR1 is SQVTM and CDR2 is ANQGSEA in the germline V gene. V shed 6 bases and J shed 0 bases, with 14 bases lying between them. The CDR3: CSVDGGRANTGELFF. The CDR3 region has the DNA TGCAGCGTGGACGGGGGCCGTGCGAACACCGGGGAGCTGTTTTTT.

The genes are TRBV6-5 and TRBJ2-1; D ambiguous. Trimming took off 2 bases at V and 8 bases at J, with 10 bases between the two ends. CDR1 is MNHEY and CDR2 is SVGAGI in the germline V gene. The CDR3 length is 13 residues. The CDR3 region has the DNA TGTGCCAGCAGTTACGGTGGGGTCCATGAGCAGTTCTTC. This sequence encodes CASSYGGVHEQFF.

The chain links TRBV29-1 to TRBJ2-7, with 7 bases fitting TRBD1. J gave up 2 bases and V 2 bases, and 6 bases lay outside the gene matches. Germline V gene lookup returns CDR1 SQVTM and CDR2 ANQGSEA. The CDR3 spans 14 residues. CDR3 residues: CSVETGQVAYEQYF. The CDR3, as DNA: TGCAGCGTTGAAACTGGACAGGTAGCCTACGAGCAGTACTTC.

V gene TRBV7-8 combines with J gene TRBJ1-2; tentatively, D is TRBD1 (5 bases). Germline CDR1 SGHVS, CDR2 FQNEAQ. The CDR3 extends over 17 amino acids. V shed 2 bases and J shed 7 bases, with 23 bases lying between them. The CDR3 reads CASSLKLVPLLRGGYTF. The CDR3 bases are TGTGCCAGCAGCTTAAAGTTGGTGCCTCTCCTTAGGGGTGGCTACACCTTC.

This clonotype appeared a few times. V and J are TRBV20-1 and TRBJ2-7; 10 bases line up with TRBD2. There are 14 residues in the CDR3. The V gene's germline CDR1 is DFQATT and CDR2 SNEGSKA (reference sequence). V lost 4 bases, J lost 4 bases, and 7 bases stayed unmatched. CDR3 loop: CSATKTSGKYEQYF. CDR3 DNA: TGCAGTGCTACCAAAACTAGCGGGAAATACGAGCAGTACTTC.

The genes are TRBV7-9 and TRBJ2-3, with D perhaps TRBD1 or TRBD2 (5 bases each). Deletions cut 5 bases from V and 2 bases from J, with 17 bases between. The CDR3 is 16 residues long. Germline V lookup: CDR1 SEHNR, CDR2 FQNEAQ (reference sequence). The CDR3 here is CASSPVVGPSTDTQYF. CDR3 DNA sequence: TGTGCCAGCAGCCCAGTGGTGGGACCCTCCACAGATACGCAGTATTTT. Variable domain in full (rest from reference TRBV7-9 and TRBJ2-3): DTGVSQNPRHKITKRGQNVTFRCDPISEHNRLYWYRQTLGQGPEFLTYFQNEAQLEKSRLLSDRFSAERPKGSFSTLEIQRTEQGDSAMYLCASSPVVGPSTDTQYFGPGTRLTVL.

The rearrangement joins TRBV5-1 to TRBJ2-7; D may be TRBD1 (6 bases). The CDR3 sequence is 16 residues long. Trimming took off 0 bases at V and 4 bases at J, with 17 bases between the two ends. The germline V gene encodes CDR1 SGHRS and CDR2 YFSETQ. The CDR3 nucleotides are TGCGCCAGCAGCTTGGCCTCCGCCAGGGGAATGTACGAGCAGTACTTC. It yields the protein CASSLASARGMYEQYF.

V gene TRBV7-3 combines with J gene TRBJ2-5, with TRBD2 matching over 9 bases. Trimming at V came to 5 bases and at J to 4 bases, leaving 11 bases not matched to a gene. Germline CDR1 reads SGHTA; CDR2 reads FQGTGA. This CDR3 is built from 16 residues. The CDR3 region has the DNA TGTGCCAGCAGCCCCCATCAGCGGGAGGATCGAGAGACCCAGTACTTC. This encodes CASSPHQREDRETQYF.

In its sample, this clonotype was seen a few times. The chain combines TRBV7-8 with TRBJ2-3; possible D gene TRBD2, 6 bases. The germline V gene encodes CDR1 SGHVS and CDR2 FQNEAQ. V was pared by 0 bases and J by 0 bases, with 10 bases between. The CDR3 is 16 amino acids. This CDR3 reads CASSLALAASTDTQYF. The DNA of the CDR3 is TGTGCCAGCAGCTTAGCACTAGCCGCTAGCACAGATACGCAGTATTTT. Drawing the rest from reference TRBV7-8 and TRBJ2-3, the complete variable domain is GAGVSQSPRYKVAKRGQDVALRCDPISGHVSLFWYQQALGQGPEFLTYFQNEAQLDKSGLPSDRFFAERPEGSVSTLKIQRTQQEDSAVYLCASSLALAASTDTQYFGPGTRLTVL.

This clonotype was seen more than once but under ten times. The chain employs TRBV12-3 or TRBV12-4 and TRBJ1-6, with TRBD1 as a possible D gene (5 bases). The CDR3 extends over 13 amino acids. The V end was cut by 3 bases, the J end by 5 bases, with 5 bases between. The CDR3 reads CASSLTDNSPLHF. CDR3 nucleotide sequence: TGTGCCAGCAGTTTGACAGATAATTCACCCCTCCACTTT.

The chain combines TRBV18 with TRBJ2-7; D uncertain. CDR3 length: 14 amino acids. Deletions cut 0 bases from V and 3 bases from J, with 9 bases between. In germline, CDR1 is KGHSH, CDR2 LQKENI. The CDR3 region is CASSPPYSLYEQYF. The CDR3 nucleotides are TGTGCCAGCTCACCACCCTACAGCCTCTACGAGCAGTACTTC.

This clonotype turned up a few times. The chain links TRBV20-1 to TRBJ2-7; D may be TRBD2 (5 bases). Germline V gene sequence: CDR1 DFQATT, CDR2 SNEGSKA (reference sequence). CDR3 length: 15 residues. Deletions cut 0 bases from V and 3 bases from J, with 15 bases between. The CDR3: CSARDISGGNYEQYF. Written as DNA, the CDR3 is TGCAGTGCTAGAGATATAAGCGGAGGTAACTACGAGCAGTACTTC.

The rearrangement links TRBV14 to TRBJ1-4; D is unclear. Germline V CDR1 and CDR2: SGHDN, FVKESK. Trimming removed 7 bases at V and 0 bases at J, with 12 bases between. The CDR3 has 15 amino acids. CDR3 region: CASNGIATTNEKLFF. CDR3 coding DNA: TGTGCCAGCAATGGGATCGCCACAACTAATGAAAAACTGTTTTTT.

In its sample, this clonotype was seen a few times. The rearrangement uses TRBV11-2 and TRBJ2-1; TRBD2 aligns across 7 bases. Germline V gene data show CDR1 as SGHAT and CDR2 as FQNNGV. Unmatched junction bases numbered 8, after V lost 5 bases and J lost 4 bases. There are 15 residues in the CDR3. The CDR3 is CASSARLAAYNEQFF. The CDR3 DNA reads TGTGCCAGCAGCGCGAGGCTAGCGGCTTACAATGAGCAGTTCTTC.

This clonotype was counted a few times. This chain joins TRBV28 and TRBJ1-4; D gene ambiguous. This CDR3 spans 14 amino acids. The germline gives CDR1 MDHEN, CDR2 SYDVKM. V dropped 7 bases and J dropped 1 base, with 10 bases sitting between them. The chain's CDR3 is CASTPRLTNEKLFF. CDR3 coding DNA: TGTGCCAGCACCCCGCGTTTAACTAATGAAAAACTGTTTTTT.

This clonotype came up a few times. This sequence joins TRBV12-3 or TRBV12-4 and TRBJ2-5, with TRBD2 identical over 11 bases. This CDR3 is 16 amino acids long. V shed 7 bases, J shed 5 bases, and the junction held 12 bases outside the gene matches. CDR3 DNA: TGTGCCAGCACCCCTGGGAGACTAGCGGGACTGGAGACCCAGTACTTC. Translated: CASTPGRLAGLETQYF.

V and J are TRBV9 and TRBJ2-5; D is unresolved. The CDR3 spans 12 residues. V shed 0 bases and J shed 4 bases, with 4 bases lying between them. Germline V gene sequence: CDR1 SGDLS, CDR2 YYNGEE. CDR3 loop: CASSVDTETQYF. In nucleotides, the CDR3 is TGTGCCAGCAGCGTAGATACAGAGACCCAGTACTTC.

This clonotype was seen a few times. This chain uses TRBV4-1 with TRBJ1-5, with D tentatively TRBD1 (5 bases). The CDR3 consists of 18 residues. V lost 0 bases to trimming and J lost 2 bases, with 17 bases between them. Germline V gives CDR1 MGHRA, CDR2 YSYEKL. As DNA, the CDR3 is TGCGCCAGCAGCCAAGATTCCCAGGGTTTTGTGGGCAATCAGCCCCAGCATTTT. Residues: CASSQDSQGFVGNQPQHF.